The 27 T cell receptor beta chains given below trace back to one sample, sequenced in a study of cytomegalovirus exposure and HLA in healthy donors. Both 60 Vbeta primers and 13 Jbeta primers went into the PCR. Profiling relied on immunoSEQ multiplex PCR, and the TCRdb table lists in-frame clones only, not all of them. The data contain roughly 100,000 clones, about four fifths of them singletons. Sequencing input: PBMCs. The receptor set was obtained from a man aged 25 to 40 in good health and CMV-seronegative.

This clone was counted a single time. The chain combines TRBV9 with TRBJ2-4; D is perhaps TRBD2 (6 bases). CDR1 SGDLS and CDR2 YYNGEE come from the germline V gene. CDR3 length: 14 residues. V was trimmed by 2 bases and J by 8 bases, leaving 14 bases between them. The CDR3 coding sequence is TGTGCCAGCAGCGTCCGGGACTTACGTGACATTCAGTACTTC. Encoded protein: CASSVRDLRDIQYF.

The sample holds one count of this clone. This chain uses TRBV4-1 with TRBJ2-7; a weak D match, TRBD1 (7 bases). Germline-derived CDR1 and CDR2 are MGHRA and YSYEKL. V was cut by 0 bases and J by 5 bases, with 11 bases left in between. The CDR3 consists of 14 residues. CDR3: CASSQEGGGNEQYF. In DNA, the CDR3 is TGCGCCAGCAGCCAAGAAGGGGGCGGGAACGAGCAGTACTTC.

The V and J genes are TRBV2 and TRBJ2-7; TRBD1 matches 7 bases. This CDR3 region has 15 residues. CDR1 is SNHLY and CDR2 is FYNNEI in the germline V gene. V was clipped by 6 bases and J by 6 bases; unmatched bases: 14. Here the CDR3 DNA reads TGTGCCAGCAGCAGGACAGGTGCCCCCGGCGGCGAGCAGTACTTC. Protein product: CASSRTGAPGGEQYF.

This clone was picked up a small number of times. The chain joins TRBV5-8 to TRBJ2-5; 7 bases line up with TRBD2. The CDR3 extends over 15 amino acids. Trimming cost V 0 bases and J 2 bases; bases outside gene matches: 4. The germline V gene has CDR1 SGHTS and CDR2 YDEGEE. The CDR3 reads CASSLGQGGQETQYF. CDR3 sequence (DNA): TGTGCCAGCAGCTTGGGGCAGGGAGGGCAAGAGACCCAGTACTTC.

This clone was seen only a few times. The chain joins TRBV28 to TRBJ2-5; the match to TRBD1 covers 12 bases. Trimming cost V 6 bases and J 4 bases; bases outside gene matches: 9. CDR1 and CDR2 from the germline V gene are MDHEN and SYDVKM. The CDR3 has 16 amino acids. As DNA, the CDR3 is TGTGCCAGCAGATACAACCGGGACAGGGGGCCAGAGACCCAGTACTTC. It is translated as CASRYNRDRGPETQYF.

The chain uses TRBV7-8 and TRBJ2-1, with TRBD2 identical over 8 bases. This CDR3 has 17 residues. The germline V gene encodes CDR1 SGHVS and CDR2 FQNEAQ. The ends lost 5 bases at V and 1 base at J; junction bases unmatched: 10. In nucleotides, the CDR3 is TGTGCCAGCAGCCGACGAGGGGCGGGAGGTTCCTACAATGAGCAGTTCTTC. Its translation is CASSRRGAGGSYNEQFF.

This clone occurred once. The CDR3 DNA reads TGCGCCAGCAGCTCCCGACAGGGTAATACCGGGGAGCTGTTTTTT. The encoded protein is CASSSRQGNTGELFF. This chain links TRBV5-1 with TRBJ2-2; 7 nucleotides align to TRBD1. There are 15 residues in the CDR3. J lost 5 bases, V lost 3 bases, and 7 bases had no gene match. Per germline, CDR1 SGHRS and CDR2 YFSETQ.

This clone was detected only once. This rearrangement joins TRBV6-1 to TRBJ2-7, with 7 bases identical to TRBD1. The CDR3 loop spans 15 amino acids. In germline, CDR1 is MNHNS, CDR2 SASEGT. The junction had 6 bases not matched to a gene; V was cut back by 4 bases and J by 0 bases. CDR3 protein: CASSVQGQSSYEQYF. DNA for the CDR3: TGTGCCAGCAGTGTCCAGGGACAGAGCTCCTACGAGCAGTACTTC.

V is TRBV5-1 and J is TRBJ1-4; maybe TRBD1 (6 bases). The CDR3 is 16 amino acids. Trimming left V 4 bases short and J 3 bases short, with 16 bases between. The germline V gene has CDR1 SGHRS and CDR2 YFSETQ. As DNA, the CDR3 is TGCGCCAGCAGCCTTACACCAGGGGAAGCTAATGAAAAACTGTTTTTT. Protein sequence: CASSLTPGEANEKLFF.

The chain links TRBV5-4 to TRBJ1-5; D possibly corresponds to TRBD1 (5 bases). Between the trimmed V and J ends, which lost 4 bases and 3 bases, there was a span of 14 bases. This CDR3 spans 15 amino acids. The germline CDR1 and CDR2 sequences are SGHNT and YYREEE (reference sequence). CDR3 residues: CASSPDPGFNQPQHF. CDR3 DNA sequence: TGTGCCAGCAGCCCTGACCCAGGGTTCAATCAGCCCCAGCATTTT.

This clone has only a few counts. The V call is TRBV2, the J call TRBJ2-5, with a possible D match to TRBD2 (6 bases). This CDR3 has 13 amino acids. Germline V gives CDR1 SNHLY, CDR2 FYNNEI. V was pared by 2 bases and J by 5 bases, with 9 bases between. CDR3 in DNA: TGTGCCAGCAGTGAACGGGGGTTTGAGACCCAGTACTTC. Translated, it gives CASSERGFETQYF.

The CDR3 bases are TGTGCCAGCAGCTTAAAGGGGCTGTCTGGGGCCAACGTCCTGACTTTC. This translates into CASSLKGLSGANVLTF. The rearrangement links TRBV7-6 to TRBJ2-6, with D tentatively TRBD1 (5 bases). Germline V CDR1 and CDR2: SGHVS, FNYEAQ. V was shortened by 2 bases and J by 1 base, with 9 bases between the two germline ends. The CDR3 contains 16 residues.

The chain has TRBV2 and TRBJ2-5, with 7 nucleotides matching TRBD1. V trimming: 7 bases; J trimming: 3 bases; junction bases outside the gene matches: 5. The CDR3 runs to 13 residues. The germline V gene encodes CDR1 SNHLY and CDR2 FYNNEI. The chain's CDR3 is CASTGDREETQYF. In DNA form, the CDR3 reads TGTGCCAGCACAGGCGACAGGGAAGAGACCCAGTACTTC.

J is TRBJ1-2 and V is TRBV2; TRBD1 matches 7 bases. The V gene end was trimmed by 3 bases and the J gene end by 5 bases; junction bases not matched to a gene: 6. The CDR3 loop spans 14 amino acids. CDR1 and CDR2 from the germline V gene are SNHLY and FYNNEI. DNA of the CDR3: TGTGCCAGCAGTGACAGACAGGGCGCATATGGCTACACCTTC. Translating gives CASSDRQGAYGYTF.

This clone was seen a handful of times. The gene calls are TRBV19 and TRBJ2-2; D might be TRBD1 (5 bases). The V gene lost 7 bases and the J gene lost 4 bases, with 10 bases spanning the gap. Per the germline V gene, CDR1 is LNHDA and CDR2 is SQIVND (reference sequence). This CDR3 contains 13 residues. As DNA, the CDR3 is TGTGCCAGTACCCTCAGGGTCACCGGGGAGCTGTTTTTT. Its translation is CASTLRVTGELFF.

The gene calls are TRBV29-1 and TRBJ2-2; D may be TRBD2 (6 bases). This CDR3 has 12 residues. The germline V gene has CDR1 SQVTM and CDR2 ANQGSEA. V gave up 3 bases and J gave up 7 bases, with 9 bases separating them. The CDR3 sequence: CSVDPGGGELFF. The DNA of the CDR3 is TGCAGCGTTGACCCCGGGGGCGGGGAGCTGTTTTTT.

This chain uses TRBV5-1 with TRBJ1-2, with D perhaps matching TRBD1 (6 bases). This CDR3 has 15 amino acids. The V and J ends lost 0 bases and 2 bases respectively, with 11 bases between them. Germline V gene data show CDR1 as SGHRS and CDR2 as YFSETQ. The CDR3 loop is CASSLETGSNYGYTF. The CDR3 bases are TGCGCCAGCAGCTTGGAAACAGGGTCGAACTATGGCTACACCTTC.

This rearrangement joins TRBV6-6 to TRBJ1-5; D ambiguous. V gave up 5 bases and J gave up 6 bases, with 14 bases separating them. The CDR3 length is 14 residues. CDR1 and CDR2 (germline): MNHNY, SVGAGI (reference sequence). CDR3 bases: TGTGCCAGCAGTACCTCAGGCATTAGTCAGCCCCAGCATTTT. It is translated as CASSTSGISQPQHF.

The chain carries TRBV2 and TRBJ2-1; 10 positions agree with TRBD2. Trimming removed 5 bases from V and 7 bases from J; junction bases left unmatched: 8. The CDR3 covers 15 residues. Germline V lookup: CDR1 SNHLY, CDR2 FYNNEI. The CDR3 loop is CASSPSSGSRNEQFF. The CDR3 DNA is TGTGCCAGCAGTCCCTCTAGCGGGAGTCGGAATGAGCAGTTCTTC. The complete variable domain, with remaining parts taken from reference TRBV2 and TRBJ2-1, reads EPEVTQTPSHQVTQMGQEVILRCVPISNHLYFYWYRQILGQKVEFLVSFYNNEISEKSEIFDDQFSVERPDGSNFTLKIRSTKLEDSAMYFCASSPSSGSRNEQFFGPGTRLTVL.

This clone was picked up one time. The chain employs TRBV7-9 and TRBJ2-7; D is undetermined. The germline V gene has CDR1 SEHNR and CDR2 FQNEAQ (reference sequence). The CDR3 extends over 15 amino acids. Trimming took off 0 bases at V and 5 bases at J, with 14 bases between the two ends. This chain's CDR3 is CASSLAFGSTHEQYF. The CDR3 DNA reads TGTGCCAGCAGCTTAGCGTTTGGTAGTACCCACGAGCAGTACTTC.

This rearrangement joins TRBV7-2 to TRBJ2-3; 8 positions match TRBD2. The CDR3 is 16 residues long. Germline V gives CDR1 SGHTA, CDR2 FQGNSA. The trim removed 1 base at V and 3 bases at J, leaving 6 bases unmatched. CDR3 bases: TGTGCCAGCAGCTTAGAACCAGCGGGGGTAACAGATACGCAGTATTTT. It codes for CASSLEPAGVTDTQYF.

The chain uses TRBV16 and TRBJ2-7, with D tentatively TRBD1 (6 bases). CDR1 is KGHSY, CDR2 FQNENV, per germline. The V gene lost 2 bases and the J gene lost 7 bases, with 12 bases spanning the gap. The CDR3 is 13 residues long. CDR3 loop: CASSQGGQGEQYF. DNA of the CDR3: TGTGCCAGCAGCCAAGGGGGCCAGGGGGAGCAGTACTTC.

The V and J genes are TRBV5-1 and TRBJ2-3; 9 positions match TRBD1. The CDR3 extends over 16 amino acids. The J segment lost 1 base and the V segment lost 3 bases, leaving 6 bases of the junction unmatched. Germline CDR1 and CDR2: SGHRS and YFSETQ. CDR3 sequence reads: CASSSGQGPGTDTQYF. CDR3 bases: TGCGCCAGCAGCTCGGGACAGGGCCCCGGCACAGATACGCAGTATTTT.

This rearrangement joins TRBV28 to TRBJ1-2, with D possibly TRBD1 on 6 matching bases. Germline values: CDR1 MDHEN, CDR2 SYDVKM. The V end was cut by 1 base, the J end by 0 bases, with 12 bases between. This CDR3 comprises 16 residues. Here the CDR3 DNA reads TGTGCCAGCAGTTTATCCGGACAGTACGCTAACTATGGCTACACCTTC. This translates into CASSLSGQYANYGYTF.

The chain employs TRBV6-5 and TRBJ2-7, with D perhaps TRBD1 (5 bases). Per germline, CDR1 MNHEY and CDR2 SVGAGI. The CDR3 is 16 residues long. V lost 0 bases and J lost 0, with 12 bases in between. The CDR3 DNA reads as TGTGCCAGCAGTTACTCAGGGGCGTTTTTCTCCTACGAGCAGTACTTC. Its protein product is CASSYSGAFFSYEQYF.

J is TRBJ2-7 and V is TRBV29-1, with 8 bases fitting TRBD2. Germline V gene sequence: CDR1 SQVTM, CDR2 ANQGSEA. The length of the CDR3 is 15 residues. The CDR3 sequence is CSVQGWPGGGNEQYF. For the CDR3, the DNA is TGCAGTGTACAGGGCTGGCCGGGAGGGGGGAACGAGCAGTACTTC.

The chain is built from TRBV5-1 and TRBJ2-5; TRBD2 aligns across 9 bases. V was pared by 1 base and J by 2 bases, with 9 bases of the junction left unmatched. This CDR3 comprises 17 residues. Per the germline V gene, CDR1 is SGHRS and CDR2 is YFSETQ. The CDR3 loop is CASSLRASGDPQETQYF. DNA for the CDR3: TGCGCCAGCAGCTTGAGGGCTAGCGGGGACCCTCAAGAGACCCAGTACTTC.